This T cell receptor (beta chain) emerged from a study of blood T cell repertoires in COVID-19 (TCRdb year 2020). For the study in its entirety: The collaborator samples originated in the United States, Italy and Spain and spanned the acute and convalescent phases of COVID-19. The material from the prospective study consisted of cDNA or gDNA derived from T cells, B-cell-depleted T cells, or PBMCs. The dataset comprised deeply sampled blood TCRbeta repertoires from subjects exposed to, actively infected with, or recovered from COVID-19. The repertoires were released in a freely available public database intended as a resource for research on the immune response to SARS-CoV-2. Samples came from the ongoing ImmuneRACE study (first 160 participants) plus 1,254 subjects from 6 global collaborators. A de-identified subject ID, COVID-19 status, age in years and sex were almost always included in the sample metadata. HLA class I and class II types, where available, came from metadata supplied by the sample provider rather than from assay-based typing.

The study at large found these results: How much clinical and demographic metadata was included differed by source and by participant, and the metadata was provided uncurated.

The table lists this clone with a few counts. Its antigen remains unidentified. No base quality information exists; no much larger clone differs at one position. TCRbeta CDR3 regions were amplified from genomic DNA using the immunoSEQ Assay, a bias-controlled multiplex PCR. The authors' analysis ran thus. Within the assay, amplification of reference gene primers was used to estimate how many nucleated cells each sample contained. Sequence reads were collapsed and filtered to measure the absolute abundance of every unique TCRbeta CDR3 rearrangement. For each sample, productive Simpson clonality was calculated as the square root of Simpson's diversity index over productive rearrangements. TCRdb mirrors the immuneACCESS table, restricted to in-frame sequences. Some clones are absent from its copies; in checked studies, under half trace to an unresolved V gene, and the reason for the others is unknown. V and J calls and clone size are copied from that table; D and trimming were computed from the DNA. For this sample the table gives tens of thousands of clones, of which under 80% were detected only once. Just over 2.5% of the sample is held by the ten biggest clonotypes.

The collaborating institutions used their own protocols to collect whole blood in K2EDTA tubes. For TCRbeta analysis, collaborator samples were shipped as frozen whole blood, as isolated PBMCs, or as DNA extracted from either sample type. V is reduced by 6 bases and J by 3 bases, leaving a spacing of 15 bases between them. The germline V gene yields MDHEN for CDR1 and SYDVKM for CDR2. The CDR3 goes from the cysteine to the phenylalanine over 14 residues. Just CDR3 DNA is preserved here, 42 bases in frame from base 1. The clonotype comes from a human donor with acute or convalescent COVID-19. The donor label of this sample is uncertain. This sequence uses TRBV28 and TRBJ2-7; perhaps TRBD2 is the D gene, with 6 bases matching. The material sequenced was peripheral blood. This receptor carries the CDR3 CASRANRDFYEQYF. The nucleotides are TGTGCCAGCAGGGCCAACCGGGACTTCTACGAGCAGTACTTC.